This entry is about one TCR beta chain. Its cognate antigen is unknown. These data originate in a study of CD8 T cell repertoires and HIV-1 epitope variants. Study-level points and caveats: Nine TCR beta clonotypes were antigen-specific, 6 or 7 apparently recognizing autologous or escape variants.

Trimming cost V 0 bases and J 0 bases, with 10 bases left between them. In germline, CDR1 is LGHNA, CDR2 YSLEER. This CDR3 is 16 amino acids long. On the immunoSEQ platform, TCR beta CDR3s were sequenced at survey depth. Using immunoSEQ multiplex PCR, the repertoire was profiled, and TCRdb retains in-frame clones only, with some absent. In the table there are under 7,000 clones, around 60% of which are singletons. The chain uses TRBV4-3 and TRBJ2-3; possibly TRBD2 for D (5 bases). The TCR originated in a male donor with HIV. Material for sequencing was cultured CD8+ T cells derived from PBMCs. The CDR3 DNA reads TGCGCCAGCAGCCAAGATCTGGGAGAAAGCACAGATACGCAGTATTTT. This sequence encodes CASSQDLGESTDTQYF.